A selection of T cell receptor beta chains follows, all from one sample in a study of blood T cell repertoires in COVID-19. Sequencing was performed with immunoSEQ multiplex PCR; in TCRdb, only in-frame clones are kept and a portion is missing. The table shows 200,000 to 250,000 clones, with roughly 87% occurring only once. The sequencing input was peripheral blood. The origin of the receptors is a man younger than 35 with active or convalescent COVID-19. Both conserved end residues are part of each CDR3. The D gene is left open where the match is weak. Only some rows state a clone size, as once, few, many or a class for expanded clones.

d_call: NA; clone_size: few; v_call: TRBV14; j_call: TRBJ1-1; cdr3_aa: CASSQRGALNTEAFF; cdr3_nt: TGTGCCAGCAGCCAACGGGGGGCCCTGAACACTGAAGCTTTCTTT
d_call: NA; clone_size: NA; v_call: TRBV11-2; j_call: TRBJ1-4; cdr3_aa: CASSTGIVTANEKLFF; cdr3_nt: TGTGCCAGCAGCACAGGGATTGTTACGGCTAATGAAAAACTGTTTTTT
d_call: NA; clone_size: NA; v_call: TRBV10-2; j_call: TRBJ2-7; cdr3_aa: CASTLVAKNYHEQYF; cdr3_nt: TGCGCCAGCACCTTAGTAGCGAAGAACTACCACGAGCAGTACTTC
d_call: NA; clone_size: NA; v_call: TRBV9; j_call: TRBJ2-7; cdr3_aa: CASSGETGGKQYF; cdr3_nt: TGTGCCAGCAGCGGAGAGACGGGGGGCAAGCAGTACTTC
d_call: TRBD2; clone_size: NA; v_call: TRBV7-8; j_call: TRBJ2-5; cdr3_aa: CASSSLAGGTETQYF; cdr3_nt: TGTGCCAGCAGCTCACTAGCGGGGGGAACAGAGACCCAGTACTTC
d_call: TRBD2; clone_size: NA; v_call: TRBV4-1; j_call: TRBJ2-1; cdr3_aa: CASSPLAGVPNEQFF; cdr3_nt: TGCGCCAGCAGCCCCCTAGCGGGAGTTCCCAATGAGCAGTTCTTC
d_call: TRBD2; clone_size: NA; v_call: TRBV24-1; j_call: TRBJ2-1; cdr3_aa: CATSEGTSSLKEQFF; cdr3_nt: TGTGCCACCAGTGAGGGGACTAGCTCCCTAAAGGAGCAGTTCTTC
d_call: TRBD1; clone_size: NA; v_call: TRBV7-9; j_call: TRBJ2-2; cdr3_aa: CASSRKGQGPSTGELFF; cdr3_nt: TGTGCCAGCAGCCGAAAGGGACAGGGGCCATCTACCGGGGAGCTGTTTTTT
d_call: NA; clone_size: NA; v_call: TRBV7-2; j_call: TRBJ1-1; cdr3_aa: CASSLERGTEAFF; cdr3_nt: TGTGCCAGCAGCTTAGAAAGGGGCACTGAAGCTTTCTTT
d_call: TRBD2; clone_size: once; v_call: TRBV6-1; j_call: TRBJ2-2; cdr3_aa: CASSEAGRLAGFTGELFF; cdr3_nt: TGTGCCAGCAGTGAAGCAGGTCGACTAGCGGGATTCACCGGGGAGCTGTTTTTT
d_call: TRBD1; clone_size: NA; v_call: TRBV28; j_call: TRBJ2-5; cdr3_aa: CASSFGTGTQETQYF; cdr3_nt: TGTGCCAGCAGTTTCGGGACAGGGACCCAAGAGACCCAGTACTTC
d_call: TRBD1; clone_size: NA; v_call: TRBV19; j_call: TRBJ1-1; cdr3_aa: CASRQGTYTEAFF; cdr3_nt: TGTGCCAGTAGACAGGGGACGTACACTGAAGCTTTCTTT
d_call: TRBD1; clone_size: NA; v_call: TRBV10-3; j_call: TRBJ2-7; cdr3_aa: CAISGERTGSSYEQYF; cdr3_nt: TGTGCCATCAGCGGTGAGCGGACAGGGAGCTCCTACGAGCAGTACTTC
d_call: TRBD1; clone_size: NA; v_call: TRBV25-1; j_call: TRBJ2-2; cdr3_aa: CASSEGTGLNTGELFF; cdr3_nt: TGTGCCAGCAGTGAGGGGACAGGGTTGAACACCGGGGAGCTGTTTTTT
d_call: NA; clone_size: NA; v_call: TRBV13; j_call: TRBJ2-5; cdr3_aa: CASSSRGQETQYF; cdr3_nt: TGTGCCAGCAGCTCCCGGGGCCAAGAGACCCAGTACTTC
d_call: TRBD2; clone_size: NA; v_call: TRBV30; j_call: TRBJ2-1; cdr3_aa: CAWSGRGGDNEQFF; cdr3_nt: TGTGCCTGGAGTGGACGCGGGGGGGACAATGAGCAGTTCTTC
d_call: TRBD1; clone_size: NA; v_call: TRBV7-2; j_call: TRBJ2-3; cdr3_aa: CASSPSDRGFTNTQYF; cdr3_nt: TGTGCCAGCAGTCCTAGCGACAGGGGCTTTACCAATACGCAGTATTTT
d_call: TRBD1; clone_size: NA; v_call: TRBV28; j_call: TRBJ2-2; cdr3_aa: CASSIASDRGRDTGELFF; cdr3_nt: TGTGCCAGCAGCATCGCCTCAGACAGGGGGCGAGACACCGGGGAGCTGTTTTTT
d_call: TRBD2; clone_size: NA; v_call: TRBV5-5; j_call: TRBJ2-7; cdr3_aa: CASSLGASGLYEQYF; cdr3_nt: TGTGCCAGCAGCTTGGGGGCTAGCGGGCTCTACGAGCAGTACTTC
d_call: NA; clone_size: NA; v_call: TRBV7-2; j_call: TRBJ1-1; cdr3_aa: CASSLHSGGTEAFF; cdr3_nt: TGTGCCAGCAGCTTACACTCGGGGGGGACTGAAGCTTTCTTT
d_call: NA; clone_size: NA; v_call: TRBV5-1; j_call: TRBJ1-2; cdr3_aa: CASRTDDRYGYTF; cdr3_nt: TGCGCCAGCAGAACCGATGACAGATATGGCTACACCTTC
d_call: NA; clone_size: NA; v_call: TRBV6-2/TRBV6-3; j_call: TRBJ2-7; cdr3_aa: CASSSAPGPYEQYF; cdr3_nt: TGTGCCAGCAGTTCTGCCCCGGGTCCCTACGAGCAGTACTTC
d_call: TRBD1; clone_size: NA; v_call: TRBV2; j_call: TRBJ1-5; cdr3_aa: CASSLTGGGNQPQHF; cdr3_nt: TGTGCCAGCAGCCTAACAGGGGGCGGCAATCAGCCCCAGCATTTT
d_call: NA; clone_size: NA; v_call: TRBV5-6; j_call: TRBJ1-4; cdr3_aa: CASSLLTGSGNEKLFF; cdr3_nt: TGTGCCAGCAGCTTGCTTACGGGGAGTGGTAATGAAAAACTGTTTTTT
d_call: NA; clone_size: NA; v_call: TRBV18; j_call: TRBJ2-6; cdr3_aa: CASSSGETASPGANVLTF; cdr3_nt: TGTGCCAGCTCGTCGGGAGAAACAGCGTCTCCTGGGGCCAACGTCCTGACTTTC